These 5 T cell receptor beta chains came from one sample sequenced in a study of PD-1 blockade in classical Hodgkin lymphoma. Each of the patients experienced relapse following autologous stem cell transplantation, and their brentuximab vedotin exposure differed. Here immunoSEQ multiplex PCR was the method, and the copy in TCRdb shows in-frame clones only, minus some. Of 45,000 to 55,000 clones in the sample, 73% were seen once. The material sequenced was peripheral blood mononuclear cells (PBMCs), taken before the second cycle of nivolumab. Source of these receptors: a human donor with classical Hodgkin lymphoma.

This clone was detected only a few times. This chain connects TRBV2 to TRBJ2-5; 7 positions match TRBD1. In germline, CDR1 is SNHLY, CDR2 FYNNEI. The junction had 6 bases not matched to a gene; V was cut back by 6 bases and J by 5 bases. This CDR3 is built from 13 residues. CDR3 in amino acids: CASSGGQVETQYF. The CDR3 nucleotides are TGTGCCAGCAGCGGAGGACAGGTGGAGACCCAGTACTTC.

Many counts were recorded for this clone. Germline and junction disagree at one end, which may indicate a read error. The chain links TRBV7-9 to TRBJ1-5, with D possibly TRBD1 on 6 matching bases. CDR1 is SEHNR and CDR2 is FQNEAQ in the germline V gene (reference sequence). The CDR3 consists of 13 residues. CDR3: CASSLGGDQPQHF. The CDR3 bases are TGTGCCAGCAGTTTAGGGGGGGATCAGCCCCAGCATTTT.

This chain uses TRBV6-6 with TRBJ1-4; D is unresolved. CDR3 size: 13 residues. Trimming pared 4 bases from V and 17 bases from J, leaving 20 bases between. From germline, CDR1 is MNHNY and CDR2 SVGAGI (reference sequence). The CDR3 nucleotides are TGTGCCAGCAGTTCCCAATACCAGGCCGCGGGTTTTTTT. The encoded protein is CASSSQYQAAGFF.

The V call is TRBV7-2, the J call TRBJ2-7; D is perhaps TRBD2 (6 bases). The V gene's germline CDR1 is SGHTA and CDR2 FQGNSA. V lost 1 base and J lost 0, with 13 bases in between. The CDR3 has 16 residues. The CDR3 region is CASSLVAGPSSYEQYF. The CDR3 bases are TGTGCCAGCAGCTTAGTGGCGGGGCCAAGCTCCTACGAGCAGTACTTC.

V usage is TRBV18 and J usage is TRBJ1-1; D not resolved. This CDR3 region has 12 residues. Per germline, CDR1 KGHSH and CDR2 LQKENI. The germline V and J ends were trimmed by 4 bases and 7 bases, with 10 bases remaining between them. The CDR3 protein is CASSLDGDEAFF. The CDR3, as DNA: TGTGCCAGCTCACTGGACGGCGATGAAGCTTTCTTT.